Shown below are 18 T cell receptor beta chains from a single sample sequenced in a study of T cell responses to AZD1222 COVID-19 vaccine. The data were produced by immunoSEQ multiplex PCR, yet TCRdb's version contains in-frame clones alone and is incomplete. The table lists some 150,000 clones, 88% of them singletons. Sequencing used peripheral blood, obtained on day 0 of AZD1222 vaccination. These receptors all come from an adult in good health.

The CDR3 here is CASSPGTGVGSYEQYF. CDR3 DNA: TGTGCCAGCAGTCCCGGGACAGGGGTTGGTAGCTACGAGCAGTACTTC. This chain uses TRBV27 with TRBJ2-7; TRBD1 matches 10 bases. V shed 5 bases, J shed 3 bases, and the junction held 10 bases outside the gene matches. The CDR3 sequence is 16 residues long. Germline V lookup: CDR1 MNHEY, CDR2 SMNVEV (reference sequence).

The V gene is TRBV9, the J gene TRBJ1-1; 7 bases are shared with TRBD1. The V gene end was trimmed by 2 bases and the J gene end by 1 base; junction bases not matched to a gene: 5. Germline lookup yields CDR1 SGDLS and CDR2 YYNGEE. The CDR3 has 15 amino acids. CDR3 nucleotides: TGTGCCAGCAGCGTTACAGGGGTTTCGAACACTGAAGCTTTCTTT. Protein sequence: CASSVTGVSNTEAFF.

DNA of the CDR3: TGCGCCAGCAGCTTGGGGGGATTAAATACTGAAGCTTTCTTT. Translating it yields CASSLGGLNTEAFF. The V call is TRBV5-1, the J call TRBJ1-1; D call uncertain. The CDR3 totals 14 residues. Germline assignment: CDR1 SGHRS and CDR2 YFSETQ. V was trimmed by 0 bases and J by 5 bases, leaving 11 bases between them.

The rearrangement uses TRBV11-2 and TRBJ1-1; D remains unclear. Per germline, CDR1 SGHAT and CDR2 FQNNGV. The CDR3 covers 15 residues. V was cut by 1 base and J by 1 base, with 10 bases left in between. The CDR3 nucleotides are TGTGCCAGCAGCTTAGCCCTCGGCTCGAACACTGAAGCTTTCTTT. Its translation: CASSLALGSNTEAFF.

The chain employs TRBV5-1 and TRBJ2-7; maybe TRBD1 (6 bases). Germline V CDR1 and CDR2: SGHRS, YFSETQ. V shed 2 bases and J shed 2 bases, with 14 bases lying between them. CDR3 size: 15 residues. CDR3 DNA: TGCGCCAGCAGCTTCTCAGGGACATCAGCCTACGAGCAGTACTTC. It yields the protein CASSFSGTSAYEQYF.

The J gene is TRBJ2-2, the V gene TRBV7-3; D is uncertain. V shed 5 bases and J shed 3 bases, with 7 bases lying between them. The germline V gene encodes CDR1 SGHTA and CDR2 FQGTGA. The CDR3 runs 13 residues. Written as DNA, the CDR3 is TGTGCCAGCAGCGCCGGACACACCGGGGAGCTGTTTTTT. Protein product: CASSAGHTGELFF.

The rearrangement links TRBV11-2 to TRBJ2-3; 14 bases line up with TRBD2. CDR1 is SGHAT and CDR2 is FQNNGV in the germline V gene. Unmatched junction bases numbered 4, after V lost 4 bases and J lost 4 bases. This CDR3 has 16 residues. The CDR3 protein is CASSWGTSGGADTQYF. The DNA for the CDR3 is TGTGCCAGCAGCTGGGGGACTAGCGGGGGTGCAGATACGCAGTATTTT.

The chain couples TRBV4-2 to TRBJ1-2; 8 nucleotides agree with TRBD1. V dropped 0 bases and J dropped 4; count of bases not matched to a gene: 7. Germline V gene sequence: CDR1 LGHNA, CDR2 YNFKEQ. The CDR3 runs 16 residues. This CDR3 is CASSQDRNRGTYGYTF. For the CDR3, the DNA is TGTGCCAGCAGCCAAGATCGGAACAGGGGGACCTATGGCTACACCTTC.

The chain is built from TRBV19 and TRBJ1-5; TRBD1 matches at 10 bases. This CDR3 contains 14 residues. Unmatched junction bases numbered 9, after V lost 10 bases and J lost 6 bases. Germline V lookup: CDR1 LNHDA, CDR2 SQIVND (reference sequence). For the CDR3, the DNA is TGTGCCACAACGGAGACAGGGGGCCCTCAGCCCCAGCATTTT. Its protein is CATTETGGPQPQHF. The entire variable domain, with the rest obtained from reference TRBV19 and TRBJ1-5, is as follows: DGGITQSPKYLFRKEGQNVTLSCEQNLNHDAMYWYRQDPGQGLRLIYYSQIVNDFQKGDIAEGYSVSREKKESFPLTVTSAQKNPTAFYLCATTETGGPQPQHFGDGTRLSIL.

The chain combines TRBV6-2 or TRBV6-3 with TRBJ1-1; D is perhaps TRBD1 (5 bases). V lost 0 bases and J 3 bases, leaving 17 bases between the germline ends. The V gene's germline CDR1 is MNHEY and CDR2 SVGEGT. This CDR3 comprises 17 residues. CDR3 DNA sequence: TGTGCCAGCAGTTACTCGAGTGCCCAGGGATGGGACACTGAAGCTTTCTTT. Translation gives CASSYSSAQGWDTEAFF.

The chain links TRBV9 to TRBJ2-1; 7 bases map to TRBD2. V lost 3 bases, J lost 4 bases, and 7 bases stayed unmatched. Germline CDR1 reads SGDLS; CDR2 reads YYNGEE. The CDR3 extends over 15 amino acids. The CDR3 is CASSAGGSGYNEQFF. The DNA of the CDR3 is TGTGCCAGCAGCGCCGGGGGGAGCGGATACAATGAGCAGTTCTTC.

Here the CDR3 reads CASSRGRANYEQYF. The CDR3 coding sequence is TGTGCCAGCTCACGGGGCAGGGCGAACTACGAGCAGTACTTC. The chain is built from TRBV18 and TRBJ2-7; D possibly corresponds to TRBD1 (5 bases). Trimming removed 4 bases from V and 3 bases from J, with 13 bases in between. Germline V gives CDR1 KGHSH, CDR2 LQKENI. The CDR3 extends over 14 amino acids.

The chain recombines TRBV4-3 with TRBJ2-1; no reliable D call. Germline values: CDR1 LGHNA, CDR2 YSLEER. This CDR3 has 13 amino acids. Trimming stripped 0 bases from V and 10 bases from J, with 10 bases between. CDR3 DNA: TGCGCCAGCAGCCAAGATCGGCAGTGGGAGCAGTTCTTC. It yields the protein CASSQDRQWEQFF.

V is TRBV18 and J is TRBJ1-5, with D perhaps matching TRBD1 (6 bases). CDR1 and CDR2 from the germline V gene are KGHSH and LQKENI. The CDR3 has 15 amino acids. Trimming stripped 5 bases from V and 5 bases from J, with 16 bases between. The CDR3 spells CASSRTSGGDQPQHF. The CDR3 nucleotides are TGTGCCAGCTCAAGAACTTCCGGGGGCGATCAGCCCCAGCATTTT.

V gene TRBV7-2 combines with J gene TRBJ1-2; 7 nucleotides align to TRBD1. J gave up 3 bases and V 1 base, and 2 bases lay outside the gene matches. Germline CDR1 and CDR2: SGHTA and FQGNSA. CDR3 length: 14 amino acids. CDR3 loop: CASSLGQGDYGYTF. CDR3 nucleotide sequence: TGTGCCAGCAGCTTAGGCCAGGGGGACTATGGCTACACCTTC. Together with reference TRBV7-2 and TRBJ1-2, the CDR3 gives the full variable domain: GAGVSQSPSNKVTEKGKDVELRCDPISGHTALYWYRQSLGQGLEFLIYFQGNSAPDKSGLPSDRFSAERTGGSVSTLTIQRTQQEDSAVYLCASSLGQGDYGYTFGSGTRLTVV.

The chain couples TRBV6-5 to TRBJ1-4; the D gene is possibly TRBD1 (5 bases). V was trimmed by 6 bases and J by 4 bases, leaving 12 bases between them. Per germline, CDR1 MNHEY and CDR2 SVGAGI. CDR3 size: 14 residues. The CDR3 DNA sequence: TGTGCCAGCAGGCCCGGGACGATTAATGAAAAACTGTTTTTT. Encoded protein: CASRPGTINEKLFF.

The chain carries TRBV19 and TRBJ1-2, with D perhaps TRBD1 (5 bases). CDR3 length equals 12 residues. Trimming took off 3 bases at V and 8 bases at J, with 10 bases between the two ends. Germline V gene data show CDR1 as LNHDA and CDR2 as SQIVND (reference sequence). In DNA form, the CDR3 reads TGTGCCAGTAGTATCAGGGATGTGGGCTACACCTTC. It yields the protein CASSIRDVGYTF.

The chain employs TRBV24-1 and TRBJ1-5; possible D gene TRBD1, 5 bases. The CDR3 runs 14 residues. Germline loops: CDR1 KGHDR, CDR2 SFDVKD. With 3 bases removed from V and 6 bases from J, the gap between germline ends came to 11 bases. CDR3 in amino acids: CATSDHVTGQPQHF. In DNA form, the CDR3 reads TGTGCCACCAGTGATCACGTAACAGGTCAGCCCCAGCATTTT.